These 4 T cell receptor beta chains were sequenced from one sample in a study of blood T cell repertoires in COVID-19. The protocol was immunoSEQ multiplex PCR, while the TCRdb copy is restricted to in-frame clones and leaves out a portion. The sample shows about 400,000 clones, more than 80% of them seen only once. What was sequenced was peripheral blood. The receptors originated from a man aged 40-49 years with acute or convalescent COVID-19.

The V gene is TRBV7-9, the J gene TRBJ2-5; D is undetermined. Trimming left V 0 bases short and J 3 bases short, with 11 bases between. The CDR3 contains 15 residues. Germline values: CDR1 SEHNR, CDR2 FQNEAQ (reference sequence). As DNA, the CDR3 is TGTGCCAGCAGCTTAGCCCTTTCATCGGAAGAGACCCAGTACTTC. Translation gives CASSLALSSEETQYF. The whole variable domain, remainder taken from reference TRBV7-9 and TRBJ2-5, is DTGVSQNPRHKITKRGQNVTFRCDPISEHNRLYWYRQTLGQGPEFLTYFQNEAQLEKSRLLSDRFSAERPKGSFSTLEIQRTEQGDSAMYLCASSLALSSEETQYFGPGTRLLVL.

The chain employs TRBV9 and TRBJ2-1; 10 bases fit TRBD2. J gave up 9 bases and V 3 bases, and 3 bases lay outside the gene matches. The CDR3 totals 13 residues. Germline-derived CDR1 and CDR2 are SGDLS and YYNGEE. CDR3 region: CASSGQREGEQFF. The CDR3 DNA reads as TGTGCCAGCAGCGGTCAGCGGGAGGGTGAGCAGTTCTTC.

The chain couples TRBV29-1 to TRBJ1-2, with 9 bases identical to TRBD1. The V and J ends lost 7 bases and 5 bases, in that order; junction bases with no gene match: 11. Germline V gene lookup returns CDR1 SQVTM and CDR2 ANQGSEA. The CDR3 consists of 14 residues. CDR3 protein: CSAGAGQGRYGYTF. For the CDR3, the DNA is TGCAGCGCTGGGGCGGGACAGGGACGTTATGGCTACACCTTC.

The V call is TRBV18, the J call TRBJ2-7; weak D call: TRBD2 (5 bases). Germline V gene sequence: CDR1 KGHSH, CDR2 LQKENI. V was trimmed by 3 bases and J by 0 bases, leaving 12 bases between them. CDR3 length: 15 amino acids. The CDR3 bases are TGTGCCAGCTCACCGGGCGCCGCGGGCTCCTACGAGCAGTACTTC. Encoded protein: CASSPGAAGSYEQYF.